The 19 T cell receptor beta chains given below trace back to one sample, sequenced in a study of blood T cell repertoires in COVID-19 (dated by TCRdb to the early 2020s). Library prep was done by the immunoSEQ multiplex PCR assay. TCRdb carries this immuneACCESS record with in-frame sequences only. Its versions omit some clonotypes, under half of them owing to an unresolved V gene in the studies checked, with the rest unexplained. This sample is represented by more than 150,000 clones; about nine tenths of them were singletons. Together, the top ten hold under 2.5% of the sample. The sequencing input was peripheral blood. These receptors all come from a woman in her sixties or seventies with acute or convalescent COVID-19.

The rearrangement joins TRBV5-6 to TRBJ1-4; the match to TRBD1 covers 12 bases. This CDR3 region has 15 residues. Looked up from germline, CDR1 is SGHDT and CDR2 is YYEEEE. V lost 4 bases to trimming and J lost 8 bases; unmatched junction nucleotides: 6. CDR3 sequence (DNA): TGTGCCAGCAGCCTATCCGGGACAGGGGGCGAAAAACTGTTTTTT. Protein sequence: CASSLSGTGGEKLFF.

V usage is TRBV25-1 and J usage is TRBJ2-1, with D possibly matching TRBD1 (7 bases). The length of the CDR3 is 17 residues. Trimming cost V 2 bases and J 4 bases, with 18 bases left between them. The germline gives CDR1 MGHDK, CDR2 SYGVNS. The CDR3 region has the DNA TGTGCCAGCAGTGAAGTAACAGGCAGGGGGGCTTACAATGAGCAGTTCTTC. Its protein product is CASSEVTGRGAYNEQFF.

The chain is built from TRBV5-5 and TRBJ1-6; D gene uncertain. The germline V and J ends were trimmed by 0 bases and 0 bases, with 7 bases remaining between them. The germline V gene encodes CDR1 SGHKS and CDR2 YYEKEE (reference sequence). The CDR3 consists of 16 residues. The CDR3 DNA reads TGTGCCAGCAGCTTGGATGTGAGCTCCTATAATTCACCCCTCCACTTT. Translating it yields CASSLDVSSYNSPLHF. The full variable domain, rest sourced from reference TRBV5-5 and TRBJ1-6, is DAGVTQSPTHLIKTRGQQVTLRCSPISGHKSVSWYQQVLGQGPQFIFQYYEKEERGRGNFPDRFSARQFPNYSSELNVNALLLGDSALYLCASSLDVSSYNSPLHFGNGTRLTVT.

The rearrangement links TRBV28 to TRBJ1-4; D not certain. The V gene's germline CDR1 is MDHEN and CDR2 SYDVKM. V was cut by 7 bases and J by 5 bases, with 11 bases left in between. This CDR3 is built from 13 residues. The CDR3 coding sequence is TGTGCCAGCACCAGGCAGCTAAATGAAAAACTGTTTTTT. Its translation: CASTRQLNEKLFF.

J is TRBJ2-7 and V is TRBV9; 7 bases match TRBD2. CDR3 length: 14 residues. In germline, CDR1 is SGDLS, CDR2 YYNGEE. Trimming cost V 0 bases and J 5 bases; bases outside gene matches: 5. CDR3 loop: CASSVAGGGNEQYF. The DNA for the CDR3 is TGTGCCAGCAGCGTAGCGGGGGGTGGGAACGAGCAGTACTTC.

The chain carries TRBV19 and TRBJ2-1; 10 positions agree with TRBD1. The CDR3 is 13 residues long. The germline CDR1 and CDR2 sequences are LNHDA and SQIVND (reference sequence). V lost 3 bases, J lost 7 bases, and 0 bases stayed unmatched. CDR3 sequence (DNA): TGTGCCAGTAGTATGGGACAGGGGAATGAGCAGTTCTTC. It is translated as CASSMGQGNEQFF. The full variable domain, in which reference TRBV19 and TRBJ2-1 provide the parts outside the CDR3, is DGGITQSPKYLFRKEGQNVTLSCEQNLNHDAMYWYRQDPGQGLRLIYYSQIVNDFQKGDIAEGYSVSREKKESFPLTVTSAQKNPTAFYLCASSMGQGNEQFFGPGTRLTVL.

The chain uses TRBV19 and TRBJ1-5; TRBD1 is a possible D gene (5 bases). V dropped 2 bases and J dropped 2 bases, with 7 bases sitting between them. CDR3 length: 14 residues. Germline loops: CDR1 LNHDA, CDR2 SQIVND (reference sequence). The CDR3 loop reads CASSILGGNQPQHF. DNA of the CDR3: TGTGCCAGTAGTATACTAGGGGGCAATCAGCCCCAGCATTTT.

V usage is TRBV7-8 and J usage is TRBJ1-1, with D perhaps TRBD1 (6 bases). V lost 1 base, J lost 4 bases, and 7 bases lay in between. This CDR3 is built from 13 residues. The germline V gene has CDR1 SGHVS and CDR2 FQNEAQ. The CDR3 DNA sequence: TGTGCCAGCAGCTTAGGGGGGCGCACTGAAGCTTTCTTT. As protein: CASSLGGRTEAFF.

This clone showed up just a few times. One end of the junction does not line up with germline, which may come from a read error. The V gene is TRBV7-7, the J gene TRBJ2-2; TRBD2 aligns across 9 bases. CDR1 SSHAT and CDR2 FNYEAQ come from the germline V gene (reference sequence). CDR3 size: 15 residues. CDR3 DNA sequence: TGTGCTAGCAGTTTTGGGACTAGCACAACCGGGGAGCTGTTTTTT. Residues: CASSFGTSTTGELFF.

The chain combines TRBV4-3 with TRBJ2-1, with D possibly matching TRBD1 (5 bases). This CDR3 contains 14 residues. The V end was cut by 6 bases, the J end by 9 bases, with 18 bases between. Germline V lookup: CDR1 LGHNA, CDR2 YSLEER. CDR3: CASSPGPKRGEQFF. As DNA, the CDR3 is TGCGCCAGCAGTCCGGGCCCAAAAAGGGGTGAGCAGTTCTTC.

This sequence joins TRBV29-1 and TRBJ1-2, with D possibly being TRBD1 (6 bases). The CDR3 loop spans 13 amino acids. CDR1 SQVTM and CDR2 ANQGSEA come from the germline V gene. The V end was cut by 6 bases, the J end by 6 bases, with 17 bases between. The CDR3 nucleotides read TGCAGCGTCAGGGGTTTTGGAAGGGATGGCTACACCTTC. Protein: CSVRGFGRDGYTF.

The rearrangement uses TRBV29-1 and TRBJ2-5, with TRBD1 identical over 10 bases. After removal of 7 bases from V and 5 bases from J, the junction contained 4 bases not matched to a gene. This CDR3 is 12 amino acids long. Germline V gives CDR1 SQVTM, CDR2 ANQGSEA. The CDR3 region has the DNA TGCAGCGCCGCGGGACAGGGGGAGACCCAGTACTTC. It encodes CSAAGQGETQYF.

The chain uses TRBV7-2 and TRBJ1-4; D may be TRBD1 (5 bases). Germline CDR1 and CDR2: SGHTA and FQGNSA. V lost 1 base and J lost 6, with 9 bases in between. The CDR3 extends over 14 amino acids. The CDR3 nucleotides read TGTGCCAGCAGCTTAGATTGGGGGGATGAAAAACTGTTTTTT. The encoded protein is CASSLDWGDEKLFF.

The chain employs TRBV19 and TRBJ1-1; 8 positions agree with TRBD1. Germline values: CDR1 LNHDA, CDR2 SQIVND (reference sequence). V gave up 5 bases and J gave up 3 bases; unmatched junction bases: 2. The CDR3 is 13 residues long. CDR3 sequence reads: CASSGQGYTEAFF. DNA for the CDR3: TGTGCCAGTAGTGGACAGGGTTACACTGAAGCTTTCTTT.

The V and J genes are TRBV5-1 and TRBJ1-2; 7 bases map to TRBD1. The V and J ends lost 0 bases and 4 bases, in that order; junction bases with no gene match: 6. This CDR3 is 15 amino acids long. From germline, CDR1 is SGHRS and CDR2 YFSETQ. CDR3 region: CASSLGLRDSYGYTF. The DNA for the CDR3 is TGCGCCAGCAGCTTGGGGCTCAGGGACAGCTATGGCTACACCTTC.

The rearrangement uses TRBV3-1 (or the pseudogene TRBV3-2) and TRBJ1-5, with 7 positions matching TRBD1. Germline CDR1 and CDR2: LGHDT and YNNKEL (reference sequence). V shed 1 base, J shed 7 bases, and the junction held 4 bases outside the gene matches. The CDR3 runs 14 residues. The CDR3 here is CASSQGAGGQPQHF. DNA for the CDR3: TGTGCCAGCAGCCAAGGGGCAGGGGGACAGCCCCAGCATTTT.

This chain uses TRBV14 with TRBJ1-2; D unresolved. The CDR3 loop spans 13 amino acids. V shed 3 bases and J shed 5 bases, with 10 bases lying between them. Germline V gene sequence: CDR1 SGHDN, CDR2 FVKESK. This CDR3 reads CASSQDGLYGYTF. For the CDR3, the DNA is TGTGCCAGCAGCCAGGACGGACTGTATGGCTACACCTTC.

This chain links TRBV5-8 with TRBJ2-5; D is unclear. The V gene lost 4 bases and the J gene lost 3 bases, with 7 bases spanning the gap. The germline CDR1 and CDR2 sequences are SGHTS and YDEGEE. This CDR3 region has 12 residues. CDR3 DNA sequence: TGTGCCAGCAGCATTACAGAAGAGACCCAGTACTTC. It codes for CASSITEETQYF.

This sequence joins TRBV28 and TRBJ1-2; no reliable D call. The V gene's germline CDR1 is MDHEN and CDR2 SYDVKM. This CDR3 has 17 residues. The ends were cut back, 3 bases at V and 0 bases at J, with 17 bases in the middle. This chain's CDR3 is CASSFRGGRRTNYGYTF. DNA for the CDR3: TGTGCCAGCAGTTTTCGGGGTGGGCGGCGAACTAACTATGGCTACACCTTC.